The clone carrying this T cell receptor beta chain was picked up many times. Its antigen is currently unknown. TCR alpha and beta CDR3 regions were amplified from RNA using iRepertoire nested multiplex PCR. TCRdb recomputed calls from the multiplex PCR reads with MiXCR, one row per CDR3 protein. Among approximately 190,000 distinct CDR3 sequences listed, more than 25% were seen once. This sample is drawn from a study of glioma-infiltrating T cells. The study's findings and limits: Gliomas, especially low-grade, showed above-expected tissue-blood divergence; non-neoplastic patients showed below.

Germline V gene data show CDR1 as SGHRS and CDR2 as YFSETQ. Trimming pared 1 base from V and 3 bases from J, leaving 10 bases between. CDR3 size: 14 residues. Source material: glioma tissue, nonneoplastic brain tissue, or PBMCs (not recorded which). V and J are TRBV5-1 and TRBJ1-1, with D perhaps TRBD1 (6 bases). The receptor's source is a human donor with low-grade glioma or glioblastoma, undergoing nonglioma brain surgery, or in good health (not recorded which). CDR3 coding DNA: TGCGCCAGCAGCTTGCAGTACAGGGACACTGAAGCTTTCTTT. Its protein is CASSLQYRDTEAFF.